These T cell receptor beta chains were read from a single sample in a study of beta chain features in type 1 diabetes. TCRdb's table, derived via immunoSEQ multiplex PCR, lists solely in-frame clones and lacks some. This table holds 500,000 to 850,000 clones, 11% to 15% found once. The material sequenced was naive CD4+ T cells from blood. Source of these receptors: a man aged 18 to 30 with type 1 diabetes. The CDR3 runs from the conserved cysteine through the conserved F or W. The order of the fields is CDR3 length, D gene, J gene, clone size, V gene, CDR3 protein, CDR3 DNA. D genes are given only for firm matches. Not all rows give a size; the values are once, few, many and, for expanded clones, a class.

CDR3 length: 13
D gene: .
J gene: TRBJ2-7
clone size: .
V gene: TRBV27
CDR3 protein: CASSLGASYEQYF
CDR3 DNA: TGTGCCAGCAGTTTAGGGGCATCCTACGAGCAGTACTTC

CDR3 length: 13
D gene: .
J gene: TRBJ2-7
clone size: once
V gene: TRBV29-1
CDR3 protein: CSVVAASPYEQYF
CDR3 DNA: TGCAGCGTTGTAGCTGCTTCCCCCTACGAGCAGTACTTC

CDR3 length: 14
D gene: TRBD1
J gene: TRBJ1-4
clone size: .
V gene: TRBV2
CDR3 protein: CASRDGTGREKLFF
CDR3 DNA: TGTGCCAGCAGGGACGGGACAGGAAGGGAAAAACTGTTTTTT

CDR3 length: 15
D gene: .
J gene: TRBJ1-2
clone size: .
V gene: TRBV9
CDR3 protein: CASSVAAQQTLDYTF
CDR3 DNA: TGTGCCAGCAGCGTAGCCGCCCAGCAGACATTAGACTACACCTTC

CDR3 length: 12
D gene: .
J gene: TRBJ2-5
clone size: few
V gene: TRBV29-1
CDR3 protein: CSVTDGQETQYF
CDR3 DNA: TGCAGCGTTACCGACGGGCAAGAGACCCAGTACTTC

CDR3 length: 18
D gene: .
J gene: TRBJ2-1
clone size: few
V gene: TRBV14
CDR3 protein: CASSQLLAGGVVYNEQFF
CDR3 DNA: TGTGCCAGCAGCCAACTACTGGCCGGAGGGGTGGTCTACAATGAGCAGTTCTTC

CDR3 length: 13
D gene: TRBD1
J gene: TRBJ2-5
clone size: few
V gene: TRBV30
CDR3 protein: CAWSAQGAETQYF
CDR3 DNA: TGTGCCTGGAGTGCTCAGGGGGCTGAGACCCAGTACTTC

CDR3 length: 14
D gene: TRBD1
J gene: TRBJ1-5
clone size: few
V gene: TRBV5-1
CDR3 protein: CASSLAGGHQPQHF
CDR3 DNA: TGCGCCAGCAGCTTGGCAGGGGGCCATCAGCCCCAGCATTTT

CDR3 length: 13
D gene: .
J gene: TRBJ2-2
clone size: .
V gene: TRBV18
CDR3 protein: CASSPSVTGELFF
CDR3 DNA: TGTGCCAGCTCACCATCGGTTACCGGGGAGCTGTTTTTT

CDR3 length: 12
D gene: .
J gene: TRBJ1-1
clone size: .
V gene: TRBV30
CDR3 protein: CAWSEGGTPAFF
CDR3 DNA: TGTGCCTGGAGTGAAGGGGGGACCCCAGCTTTCTTT

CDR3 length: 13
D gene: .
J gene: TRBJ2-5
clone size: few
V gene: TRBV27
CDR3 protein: CASSLPGEETQYF
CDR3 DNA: TGTGCCAGCAGTCTCCCCGGGGAAGAGACCCAGTACTTC

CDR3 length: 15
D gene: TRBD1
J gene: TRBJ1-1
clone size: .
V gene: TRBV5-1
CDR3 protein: CASSPVGQGYTEAFF
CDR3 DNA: TGCGCCAGCAGCCCCGTGGGACAGGGTTACACTGAAGCTTTCTTT

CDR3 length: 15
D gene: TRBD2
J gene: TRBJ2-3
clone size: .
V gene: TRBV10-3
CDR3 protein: CAIKGTGLGRDTQYF
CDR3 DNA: TGTGCCATCAAAGGGACGGGACTAGGTCGGGATACGCAGTATTTT

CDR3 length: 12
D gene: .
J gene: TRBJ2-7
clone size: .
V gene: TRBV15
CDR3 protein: CATSRDSYEQYF
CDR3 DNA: TGTGCCACCAGCAGAGACAGCTACGAGCAGTACTTC

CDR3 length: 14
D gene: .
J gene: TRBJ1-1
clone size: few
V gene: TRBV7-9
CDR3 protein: CASSLALENTEAFF
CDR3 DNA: TGTGCCAGCAGCTTAGCGCTTGAGAACACTGAAGCTTTCTTT

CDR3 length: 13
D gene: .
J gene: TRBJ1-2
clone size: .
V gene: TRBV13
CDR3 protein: CASSLQASYGYTF
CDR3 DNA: TGTGCCAGCAGCCTACAGGCCTCCTATGGCTACACCTTC

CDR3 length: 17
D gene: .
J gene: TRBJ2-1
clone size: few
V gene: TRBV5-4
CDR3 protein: CASSLGARGRSYNEQFF
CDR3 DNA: TGTGCCAGCAGCTTGGGGGCGCGGGGACGCTCTTACAATGAGCAGTTCTTC

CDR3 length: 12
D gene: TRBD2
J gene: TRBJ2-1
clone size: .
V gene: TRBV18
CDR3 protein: CASSPGGNEQFF
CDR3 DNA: TGTGCCAGCTCTCCGGGGGGCAATGAGCAGTTCTTC

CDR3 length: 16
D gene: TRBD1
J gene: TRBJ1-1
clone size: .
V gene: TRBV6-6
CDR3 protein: CASSYGQGARNTEAFF
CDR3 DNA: TGTGCCAGCAGTTACGGACAGGGGGCGAGGAACACTGAAGCTTTCTTT

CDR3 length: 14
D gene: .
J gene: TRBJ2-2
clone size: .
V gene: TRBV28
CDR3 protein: CASTRTANTGELFF
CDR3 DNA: TGTGCCAGCACCAGGACAGCTAACACCGGGGAGCTGTTTTTT

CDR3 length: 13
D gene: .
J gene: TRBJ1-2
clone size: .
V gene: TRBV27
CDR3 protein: CASSATREGGYTF
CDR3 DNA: TGTGCCAGCAGTGCCACACGAGAAGGGGGCTACACCTTC

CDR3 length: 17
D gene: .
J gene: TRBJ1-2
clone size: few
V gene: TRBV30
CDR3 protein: CAWTLGAPFSSNYGYTF
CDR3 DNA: TGTGCCTGGACCCTAGGGGCCCCCTTTTCTTCTAACTATGGCTACACCTTC

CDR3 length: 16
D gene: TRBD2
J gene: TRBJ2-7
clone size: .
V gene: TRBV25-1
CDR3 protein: CASSELKLAERQQQYF
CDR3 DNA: TGTGCCAGCAGTGAATTGAAACTAGCGGAACGTCAACAGCAGTACTTC

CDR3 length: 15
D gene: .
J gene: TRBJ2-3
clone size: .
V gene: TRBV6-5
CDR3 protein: CASSSSGPGTDTQYF
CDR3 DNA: .

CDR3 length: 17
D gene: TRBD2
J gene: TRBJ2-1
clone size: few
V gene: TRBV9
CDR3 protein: CASSVPSGGATVGEQFF
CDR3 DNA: TGTGCCAGCAGCGTACCTAGCGGGGGGGCGACGGTCGGTGAGCAGTTCTTC

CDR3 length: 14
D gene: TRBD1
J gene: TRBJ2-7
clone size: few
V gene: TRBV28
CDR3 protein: CASRYRGLSYEQYF
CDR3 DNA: TGTGCCAGCAGATACAGGGGGCTCTCCTACGAGCAGTACTTC

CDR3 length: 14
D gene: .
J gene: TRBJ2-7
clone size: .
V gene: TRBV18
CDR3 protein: CASSPRSGLDEQYF
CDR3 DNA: TGTGCCAGCTCACCACGCTCGGGGCTTGACGAGCAGTACTTC

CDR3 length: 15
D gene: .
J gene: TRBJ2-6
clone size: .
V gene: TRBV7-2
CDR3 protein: CAQKKPRVPANVLTF
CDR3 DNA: TGTGCCCAGAAAAAACCCAGGGTCCCCGCCAACGTCCTGACTTTC

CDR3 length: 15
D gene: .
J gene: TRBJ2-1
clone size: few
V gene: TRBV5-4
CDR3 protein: CASSFSLDRVNEQFF
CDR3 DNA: TGTGCCAGCAGCTTCAGCTTGGATAGGGTGAATGAGCAGTTCTTC

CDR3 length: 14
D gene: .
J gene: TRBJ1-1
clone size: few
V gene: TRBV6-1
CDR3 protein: CASSEAGMDTEAFF
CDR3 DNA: TGTGCCAGCAGTGAAGCCGGGATGGACACTGAAGCTTTCTTT

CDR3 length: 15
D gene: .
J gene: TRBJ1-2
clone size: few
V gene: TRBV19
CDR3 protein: CASSIQRQAYYGYTF
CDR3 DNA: TGTGCCAGTAGTATACAAAGACAGGCCTACTATGGCTACACCTTC

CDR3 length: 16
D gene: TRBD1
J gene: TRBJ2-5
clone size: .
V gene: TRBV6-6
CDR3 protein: CASSYNRDRAEETQYF
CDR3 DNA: TGTGCCAGCAGTTACAACCGGGACAGGGCTGAAGAGACCCAGTACTTC

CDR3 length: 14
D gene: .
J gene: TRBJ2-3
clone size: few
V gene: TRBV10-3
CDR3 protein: CAISEGASVHTQYF
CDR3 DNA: TGTGCCATCAGTGAGGGGGCATCAGTACATACGCAGTATTTT

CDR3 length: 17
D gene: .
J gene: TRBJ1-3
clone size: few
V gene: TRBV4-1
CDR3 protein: CASSQGRATGRRNTIYF
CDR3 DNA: TGCGCCAGCAGCCAAGGGCGGGCGACAGGTCGGCGAAACACCATATATTTT

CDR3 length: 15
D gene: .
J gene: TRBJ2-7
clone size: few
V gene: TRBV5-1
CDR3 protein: CASSPEGPGGDEQYF
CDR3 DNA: TGCGCCAGCAGCCCCGAAGGTCCAGGGGGGGACGAGCAGTACTTC

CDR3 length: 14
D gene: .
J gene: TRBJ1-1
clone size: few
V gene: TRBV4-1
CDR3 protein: CASSQMRGNTEAFF
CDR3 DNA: TGCGCCAGCAGCCAAATGCGGGGGAACACTGAAGCTTTCTTT

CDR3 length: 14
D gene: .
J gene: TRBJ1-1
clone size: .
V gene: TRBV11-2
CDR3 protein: CASSLQQANTEAFF
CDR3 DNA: TGTGCCAGCAGCTTGCAACAGGCGAACACTGAAGCTTTCTTT

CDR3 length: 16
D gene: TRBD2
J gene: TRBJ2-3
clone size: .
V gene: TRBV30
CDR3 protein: CAWTLGLAGARDTQYF
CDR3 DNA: TGTGCCTGGACCCTCGGACTAGCGGGGGCGCGAGATACGCAGTATTTT

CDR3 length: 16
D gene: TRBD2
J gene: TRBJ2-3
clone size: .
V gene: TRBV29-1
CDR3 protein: CSVAGLAHAPTDTQYF
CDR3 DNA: TGCAGCGTTGCGGGACTAGCCCACGCCCCCACAGATACGCAGTATTTT

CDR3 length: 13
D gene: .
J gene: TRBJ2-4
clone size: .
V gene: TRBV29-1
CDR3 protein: CSVEVDAGNIQYF
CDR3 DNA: TGCAGCGTTGAAGTTGACGCCGGGAACATTCAGTACTTC

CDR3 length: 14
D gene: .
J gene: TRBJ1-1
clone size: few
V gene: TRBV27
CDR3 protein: CASSFGAGPVEAFF
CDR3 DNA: TGTGCCAGCAGTTTTGGTGCCGGCCCGGTTGAAGCTTTCTTT

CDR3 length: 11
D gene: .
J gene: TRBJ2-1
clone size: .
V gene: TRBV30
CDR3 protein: CAYRDYNEQFF
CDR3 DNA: TGTGCCTACCGGGACTACAATGAGCAGTTCTTC

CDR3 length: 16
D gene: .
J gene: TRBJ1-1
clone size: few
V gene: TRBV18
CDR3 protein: CASSRNYGDRNTEAFF
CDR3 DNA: TGTGCCAGCTCACGAAATTACGGGGATAGGAACACTGAAGCTTTCTTT

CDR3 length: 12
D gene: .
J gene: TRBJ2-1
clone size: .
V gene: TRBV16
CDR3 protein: CASSQIDRFTFF
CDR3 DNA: TGTGCCAGCAGCCAAATAGATAGGTTCACGTTCTTC

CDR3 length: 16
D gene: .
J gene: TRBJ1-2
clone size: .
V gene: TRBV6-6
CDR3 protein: CASSYDFGGLDYGYTF
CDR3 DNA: TGTGCCAGCAGTTACGATTTCGGGGGATTGGACTATGGCTACACCTTC

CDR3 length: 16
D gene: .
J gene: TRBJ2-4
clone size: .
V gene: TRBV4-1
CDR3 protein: CASSQGGRIGKNIQYF
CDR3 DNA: TGCGCCAGCAGCCAAGGAGGGAGGATTGGCAAAAACATTCAGTACTTC

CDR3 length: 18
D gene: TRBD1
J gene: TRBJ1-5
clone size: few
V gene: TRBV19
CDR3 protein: CASKRRDRDVGGNQPQHF
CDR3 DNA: TGTGCCAGTAAACGCCGGGACAGGGACGTAGGCGGCAATCAGCCCCAGCATTTT

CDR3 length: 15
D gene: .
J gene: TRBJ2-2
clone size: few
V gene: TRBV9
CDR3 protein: CASSAAGVETGELFF
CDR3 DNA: TGTGCCAGCAGCGCCGCAGGGGTTGAAACCGGGGAGCTGTTTTTT

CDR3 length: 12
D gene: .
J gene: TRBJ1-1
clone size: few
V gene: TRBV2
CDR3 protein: CASSGTGPEAFF
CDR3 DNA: TGTGCCAGCAGTGGAACGGGGCCTGAAGCTTTCTTT

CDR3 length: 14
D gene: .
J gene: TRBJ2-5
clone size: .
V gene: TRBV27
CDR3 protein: CASSLTGYQETQYF
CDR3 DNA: TGTGCCAGCAGTCTTACAGGGTACCAAGAGACCCAGTACTTC

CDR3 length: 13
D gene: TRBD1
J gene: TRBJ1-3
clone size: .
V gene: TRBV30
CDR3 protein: CACVDRARNTIYF
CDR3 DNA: TGTGCCTGCGTGGACAGGGCGAGAAACACCATATATTTT

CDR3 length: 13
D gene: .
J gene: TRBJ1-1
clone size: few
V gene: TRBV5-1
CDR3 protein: CASSLELNTEAFF
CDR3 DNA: TGCGCCAGCAGCTTGGAGCTTAACACTGAAGCTTTCTTT

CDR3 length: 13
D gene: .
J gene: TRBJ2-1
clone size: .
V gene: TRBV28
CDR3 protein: CASSSPTMNEQFF
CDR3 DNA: TGTGCCAGCTCGAGCCCGACTATGAATGAGCAGTTCTTC

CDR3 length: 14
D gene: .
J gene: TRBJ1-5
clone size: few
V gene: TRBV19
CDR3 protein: CASSIRAKNQPQHF
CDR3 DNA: TGTGCCAGTAGTATCCGGGCCAAGAATCAGCCCCAGCATTTT

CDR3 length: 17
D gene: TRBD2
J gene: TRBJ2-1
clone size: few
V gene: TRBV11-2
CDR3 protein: CASSLWREAGGPDEQFF
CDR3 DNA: TGTGCCAGCAGCTTGTGGAGAGAAGCGGGAGGGCCCGATGAGCAGTTCTTC